These 23 T cell receptor beta chains came from one sample sequenced in a study of blood T cell repertoires in COVID-19. Sequencing used immunoSEQ multiplex PCR; TCRdb keeps in-frame clones, though not all of them. The sample records 150,000 to 200,000 clones, around 84% being singletons. The sequencing input was peripheral blood. The receptors were gathered from a woman in her seventies with COVID-19, enrolled during active disease.

This chain uses TRBV28 with TRBJ1-2, with TRBD1 identical over 9 bases. CDR1 is MDHEN and CDR2 is SYDVKM in the germline V gene. V was clipped by 7 bases and J by 4 bases; unmatched bases: 7. This CDR3 is 14 amino acids long. This CDR3 is CASTLGDRVYGYTF. For the CDR3, the DNA is TGTGCCAGCACCCTAGGGGACAGGGTCTATGGCTACACCTTC.

The genes are TRBV9 and TRBJ1-2; 10 bases align to TRBD1. CDR3 length equals 15 residues. Germline V gene data show CDR1 as SGDLS and CDR2 as YYNGEE. V shed 4 bases, J shed 4 bases, and the junction held 7 bases outside the gene matches. CDR3 amino acids: CASSSRQGASYGYTF. The CDR3 DNA sequence: TGTGCCAGCAGCTCCAGACAGGGGGCTTCCTATGGCTACACCTTC. The complete variable domain, with remaining parts taken from reference TRBV9 and TRBJ1-2, reads DSGVTQTPKHLITATGQRVTLRCSPRSGDLSVYWYQQSLDQGLQFLIQYYNGEERAKGNILERFSAQQFPDLHSELNLSSLELGDSALYFCASSSRQGASYGYTFGSGTRLTVV.

The J gene is TRBJ1-5, the V gene TRBV19; no clear D. V gave up 2 bases and J gave up 5 bases, with 7 bases separating them. The CDR3 length is 13 residues. Germline values: CDR1 LNHDA, CDR2 SQIVND (reference sequence). The CDR3 loop is CASSILSHQPQHF. Here the CDR3 DNA reads TGTGCCAGTAGTATATTGAGTCATCAGCCCCAGCATTTT.

V is TRBV18 and J is TRBJ1-1, with D unclear. The V gene lost 4 bases and the J gene lost 1 base, with 10 bases spanning the gap. CDR3 length: 14 residues. CDR1 is KGHSH and CDR2 is LQKENI in the germline V gene. As DNA, the CDR3 is TGTGCCAGCTCACTTAAAAACTCGAACACTGAAGCTTTCTTT. It translates to CASSLKNSNTEAFF. Looking up the rest from reference TRBV18 and TRBJ1-1 gives the full variable domain: NAGVMQNPRHLVRRRGQEARLRCSPMKGHSHVYWYRQLPEEGLKFMVYLQKENIIDESGMPKERFSAEFPKEGPSILRIQQVVRGDSAAYFCASSLKNSNTEAFFGQGTRLTVV.

The CDR3 region has the DNA TGCGCCAGCAGCCTCCGTGGAGGGGGCGCATCTAGCGGGAGGTCAGATACGCAGTATTTT. Its translation: CASSLRGGGASSGRSDTQYF. The chain joins TRBV4-1 to TRBJ2-3; the match to TRBD2 covers 11 bases. This CDR3 comprises 20 residues. Germline-derived CDR1 and CDR2 are MGHRA and YSYEKL. With V trimmed by 4 bases and J by 4 bases, 19 bases remained unmatched.

The chain couples TRBV19 to TRBJ2-2; 7 bases map to TRBD1. The germline CDR1 and CDR2 sequences are LNHDA and SQIVND (reference sequence). This CDR3 is 15 amino acids long. The V and J ends lost 7 bases and 1 base, in that order; junction bases with no gene match: 6. In DNA form, the CDR3 reads TGTGCCAGTACCCCCAGGACAGGGAACACCGGGGAGCTGTTTTTT. Its protein product is CASTPRTGNTGELFF.

V is TRBV6-1 and J is TRBJ2-3; 9 nucleotides line up with TRBD2. Germline V gene data show CDR1 as MNHNS and CDR2 as SASEGT. The V segment lost 2 bases and the J segment 12 bases; nucleotides outside the gene matches: 3. The length of the CDR3 is 12 residues. CDR3 in amino acids: CASSERREGQYF. CDR3 sequence (DNA): TGTGCCAGCAGTGAAAGGCGGGAGGGTCAGTATTTT.

V is TRBV2 and J is TRBJ1-4; maybe TRBD1 (6 bases). Trimming shortened V by 3 bases and J by 13 bases, and 15 bases separated the two germline ends. This CDR3 spans 13 amino acids. Germline V lookup: CDR1 SNHLY, CDR2 FYNNEI. The CDR3 DNA is TGTGCCAGCAGTGAGAACAGGGAGAATGGACTGTTTTTT. It is translated as CASSENRENGLFF. Full variable domain (remainder filled in from reference TRBV2 and TRBJ1-4): EPEVTQTPSHQVTQMGQEVILRCVPISNHLYFYWYRQILGQKVEFLVSFYNNEISEKSEIFDDQFSVERPDGSNFTLKIRSTKLEDSAMYFCASSENRENGLFFGSGTQLSVL.

This sequence joins TRBV10-3 and TRBJ1-1; D remains unclear. The CDR3 loop spans 13 amino acids. CDR1 is ENHRY, CDR2 SYGVKD, per germline. Trimming stripped 4 bases from V and 1 base from J, with 7 bases between. The CDR3 is CAISGAGNTEAFF. CDR3 in DNA: TGTGCCATCAGTGGGGCCGGGAACACTGAAGCTTTCTTT.

The chain links TRBV5-6 to TRBJ1-1; 7 bases are shared with TRBD1. The CDR3 loop spans 12 amino acids. J was trimmed by 11 bases and V by 2 bases; bases with no gene match: 6. The V gene's germline CDR1 is SGHDT and CDR2 YYEEEE. Written as DNA, the CDR3 is TGTGCCAGCAGCTTTTTAGGGACAGTGGCTTTCTTT. Its translation: CASSFLGTVAFF.

The rearrangement links TRBV6-5 to TRBJ1-4; 12 bases are shared with TRBD1. V trimming: 6 bases; J trimming: 7 bases; junction bases outside the gene matches: 6. The CDR3 consists of 15 residues. The V gene's germline CDR1 is MNHEY and CDR2 SVGAGI. The CDR3 sequence is CASRMGQGAGEKLFF. The CDR3 DNA sequence: TGTGCCAGCAGGATGGGACAGGGGGCCGGTGAAAAACTGTTTTTT.

The chain joins TRBV7-2 to TRBJ1-1, with unresolved D. Germline CDR1 SGHTA, CDR2 FQGNSA. This CDR3 has 11 residues. The V gene lost 4 bases and the J gene lost 10 bases, with 10 bases spanning the gap. CDR3 protein: CASSSGGRAFF. CDR3 sequence (DNA): TGTGCCAGCAGCTCAGGTGGCAGAGCTTTCTTT.

The gene calls are TRBV15 and TRBJ1-6; D is uncertain. The V end lost 0 bases, the J end lost 18 bases, and 12 bases lay between the germline ends. This CDR3 is built from 12 residues. The germline V gene has CDR1 LNHNV and CDR2 YYDKDF (reference sequence). In DNA form, the CDR3 reads TGTGCCACCAGCAGAGAGAATGGGAGACACCACTTT. Its protein product is CATSRENGRHHF.

V and J are TRBV30 and TRBJ1-1; unclear D gene. The CDR3 has 14 residues. Germline CDR1 GTSNPN, CDR2 SVGIG (reference sequence). Between the trimmed V and J ends, which lost 2 bases and 0 bases, there was a span of 10 bases. Here the CDR3 reads CAWSLGAVNTEAFF. DNA of the CDR3: TGTGCCTGGAGTCTCGGCGCGGTGAACACTGAAGCTTTCTTT. The whole variable domain, remainder taken from reference TRBV30 and TRBJ1-1, is SQTIHQWPATLVQPVGSPLSLECTVEGTSNPNLYWYRQAAGRGLQLLFYSVGIGQISSEVPQNLSASRPQDRQFILSSKKLLLSDSGFYLCAWSLGAVNTEAFFGQGTRLTVV.

This clone was observed a handful of times. J is TRBJ1-2 and V is TRBV3-1 (or the pseudogene TRBV3-2); 7 bases match TRBD1. The ends lost 8 bases at V and 6 bases at J; junction bases unmatched: 6. CDR3 size: 12 residues. Germline V CDR1 and CDR2: LGHDT, YNNKEL (reference sequence). Written as DNA, the CDR3 is TGTGCCAGCGGAGGACAGGCCCATGGCTACACCTTC. This codes for CASGGQAHGYTF.

V and J are TRBV7-2 and TRBJ2-7; 9 bases match TRBD2. Trimming removed 8 bases from V and 4 bases from J; junction bases left unmatched: 9. CDR1 SGHTA and CDR2 FQGNSA come from the germline V gene. This CDR3 comprises 14 residues. This CDR3 reads CASLSPLAGYEQYF. The CDR3 DNA reads TGTGCCAGCCTTTCCCCCCTAGCGGGATACGAGCAGTACTTC. Supplemented by reference TRBV7-2 and TRBJ2-7, the full variable domain reads GAGVSQSPSNKVTEKGKDVELRCDPISGHTALYWYRQSLGQGLEFLIYFQGNSAPDKSGLPSDRFSAERTGGSVSTLTIQRTQQEDSAVYLCASLSPLAGYEQYFGPGTRLTVT.

The J gene is TRBJ2-3, the V gene TRBV7-3; TRBD2 is a possible D gene (5 bases). Between the trimmed V and J ends, which lost 1 base and 3 bases, there was a span of 17 bases. Germline CDR1 and CDR2: SGHTA and FQGTGA. This CDR3 region has 17 residues. The CDR3 DNA follows: TGTGCCAGCAGCTTAAGAAGGAGACACGGGGTGACAGATACGCAGTATTTT. Translated, it gives CASSLRRRHGVTDTQYF.

V is TRBV27 and J is TRBJ2-3; D is possibly TRBD2 (6 bases). The germline CDR1 and CDR2 sequences are MNHEY and SMNVEV (reference sequence). V lost 4 bases, J lost 3 bases, and 14 bases lay in between. This CDR3 has 15 residues. In DNA form, the CDR3 reads TGTGCCAGCAGTTGGGGGGTTTTGAGAACAGATACGCAGTATTTT. Protein sequence: CASSWGVLRTDTQYF.

The chain uses TRBV6-5 and TRBJ1-3; D gene unclear. V was shortened by 6 bases and J by 0 bases, with 12 bases between the two germline ends. In germline, CDR1 is MNHEY, CDR2 SVGAGI. CDR3 length: 15 amino acids. The chain's CDR3 is CASRRRGISGNTIYF. In DNA form, the CDR3 reads TGTGCCAGCAGACGACGGGGAATCTCTGGAAACACCATATATTTT.

This clone was seen more than once but under ten times. This sequence joins TRBV19 and TRBJ1-5; 9 nucleotides agree with TRBD1. Germline V gene lookup returns CDR1 LNHDA and CDR2 SQIVND (reference sequence). The CDR3 runs 13 residues. The trim removed 8 bases at V and 7 bases at J, leaving 6 bases unmatched. CDR3 nucleotide sequence: TGTGCCAGTGGGGACAGGGTAGACCAGCCCCAGCATTTT. Its protein product is CASGDRVDQPQHF.

The V gene is TRBV28, the J gene TRBJ1-6, with 7 positions matching TRBD1. Germline V lookup: CDR1 MDHEN, CDR2 SYDVKM. The V and J ends lost 0 bases and 7 bases, in that order; junction bases with no gene match: 6. The CDR3 is 16 residues long. This chain's CDR3 is CASSLWLGGENSPLHF. The CDR3 nucleotides are TGTGCCAGCAGTTTATGGTTAGGGGGCGAGAATTCACCCCTCCACTTT. Full variable domain (missing parts from reference TRBV28 and TRBJ1-6): DVKVTQSSRYLVKRTGEKVFLECVQDMDHENMFWYRQDPGLGLRLIYFSYDVKMKEKGDIPEGYSVSREKKERFSLILESASTNQTSMYLCASSLWLGGENSPLHFGNGTRLTVT.

The chain couples TRBV7-2 to TRBJ2-5; 8 positions agree with TRBD1. The CDR3 runs to 14 residues. Per germline, CDR1 SGHTA and CDR2 FQGNSA. The ends lost 5 bases at V and 5 bases at J; junction bases unmatched: 7. CDR3 residues: CASSPDRGRETQYF. As DNA, the CDR3 is TGTGCCAGCAGCCCCGACAGGGGTAGGGAGACCCAGTACTTC. Supplemented by reference TRBV7-2 and TRBJ2-5, the full variable domain reads GAGVSQSPSNKVTEKGKDVELRCDPISGHTALYWYRQSLGQGLEFLIYFQGNSAPDKSGLPSDRFSAERTGGSVSTLTIQRTQQEDSAVYLCASSPDRGRETQYFGPGTRLLVL.

The CDR3 DNA reads TGTGCCAGCAGTAGGCGGTACGAAAAACTGTTTTTT. Translation gives CASSRRYEKLFF. The chain has TRBV2 and TRBJ1-4; D is undetermined. The CDR3 is 12 residues long. The V and J ends lost 5 bases and 8 bases respectively, with 9 bases between them. In germline, CDR1 is SNHLY, CDR2 FYNNEI.